The 16 T cell receptor beta chains listed next were all sequenced from one sample in a study of graft-versus-host responses after intestinal transplantation. These receptors' antigens are unknown. The repertoire was sequenced with immunoSEQ multiplex PCR; TCRdb's copy has only in-frame clones and lacks some. Of roughly 97,000 clones listed, about nine tenths are singletons. Sequenced here: unstimulated CD4+ T cells sorted from spleen or lymph node cells, sampled before transplant. Receptors were obtained from a human donor who was the organ donor for an intestinal transplant.

The gene calls are TRBV5-4 and TRBJ2-2; TRBD1 agrees at 7 bases. The CDR3 has 16 amino acids. Germline V gives CDR1 SGHNT, CDR2 YYREEE (reference sequence). With 0 bases clipped from V and 3 bases from J, the junction kept 5 bases outside the gene matches. The CDR3 protein is CASSLGGQVDTGELFF. The CDR3 nucleotides read TGTGCCAGCAGCTTGGGCGGACAGGTCGACACCGGGGAGCTGTTTTTT.

The chain is built from TRBV4-1 and TRBJ1-4; D gene uncertain. The germline V gene has CDR1 MGHRA and CDR2 YSYEKL. Trimming cost V 3 bases and J 0 bases, with 11 bases left between them. CDR3 length: 16 residues. CDR3: CASSQGESATNEKLFF. Here the CDR3 DNA reads TGCGCCAGCAGCCAGGGTGAGAGCGCAACTAATGAAAAACTGTTTTTT.

V gene TRBV6-1 combines with J gene TRBJ2-5; tentative D call: TRBD2 (5 bases). Germline loops: CDR1 MNHNS, CDR2 SASEGT. The CDR3 has 13 residues. V shed 9 bases and J shed 3 bases, with 14 bases lying between them. CDR3 sequence reads: CASDRRGKETQYF. The CDR3 region has the DNA TGTGCCAGTGATAGACGAGGGAAAGAGACCCAGTACTTC.

The rearrangement uses TRBV11-1 and TRBJ2-3; no clear D gene. This CDR3 contains 11 residues. Trimming removed 4 bases from V and 7 bases from J, with 6 bases in between. Germline CDR1 and CDR2: SGHAT and FQDESV (reference sequence). For the CDR3, the DNA is TGTGCCAGCAGCTCCCAAAATACGCAGTATTTT. Its translation is CASSSQNTQYF.

The rearrangement uses TRBV5-1 and TRBJ1-2; 9 nucleotides agree with TRBD1. Per germline, CDR1 SGHRS and CDR2 YFSETQ. With V trimmed by 7 bases and J by 8 bases, 12 bases remained unmatched. This CDR3 has 14 residues. The CDR3 loop reads CASGPGQGGRGYTF. The CDR3 DNA reads TGCGCCAGCGGACCGGGACAGGGAGGTAGGGGCTACACCTTC.

The chain joins TRBV28 to TRBJ2-7, with D unresolved. Trimming stripped 3 bases from V and 4 bases from J, with 7 bases between. The CDR3 is made up of 12 amino acids. Germline CDR1 and CDR2: MDHEN and SYDVKM. In DNA, the CDR3 is TGTGCCAGCAGTTTGCGGCGATACGAGCAGTACTTC. Translating it yields CASSLRRYEQYF.

This chain links TRBV7-9 with TRBJ2-3; 13 bases are a match to TRBD2. Germline lookup yields CDR1 SEHNR and CDR2 FQNEAQ (reference sequence). The V segment lost 2 bases and the J segment 0 bases; nucleotides outside the gene matches: 5. The CDR3 runs 18 residues. The CDR3 DNA is TGTGCCAGCAGCTTAAGGCGACTAGCGGGGGGTAGCACAGATACGCAGTATTTT. It specifies CASSLRRLAGGSTDTQYF.

V is TRBV6-1 and J is TRBJ2-2; D is perhaps TRBD2 (5 bases). The CDR3 sequence is 15 residues long. The germline V gene encodes CDR1 MNHNS and CDR2 SASEGT. V was pared by 8 bases and J by 4 bases, with 17 bases between. CDR3 in amino acids: CASRSGVAPTGELFF. CDR3 nucleotide sequence: TGTGCCAGCCGTTCCGGGGTGGCTCCCACCGGGGAGCTGTTTTTT.

In DNA form, the CDR3 reads TGTGCCAGCAGTTTACTAGGCAGGGTCAAACACAATGAGCAGTTCTTC. Its translation is CASSLLGRVKHNEQFF. The chain has TRBV27 and TRBJ2-1; D might be TRBD1 (5 bases). Trimming removed 2 bases at V and 5 bases at J, with 16 bases between. The germline V gene encodes CDR1 MNHEY and CDR2 SMNVEV (reference sequence). The CDR3 runs 16 residues.

The chain couples TRBV10-3 to TRBJ2-1, with 10 bases matching TRBD2. The junction had 8 bases not matched to a gene; V was cut back by 6 bases and J by 6 bases. CDR1 ENHRY and CDR2 SYGVKD come from the germline V gene. The CDR3 has 15 residues. The CDR3 region has the DNA TGTGCCATCAGCGTCAGCGGGGGGGCCATCAATGAGCAGTTCTTC. Its translation is CAISVSGGAINEQFF.

The chain combines TRBV18 with TRBJ2-7; D is ambiguous. CDR1 is KGHSH, CDR2 LQKENI, per germline. The ends were cut back, 2 bases at V and 7 bases at J, with 9 bases in the middle. The CDR3 has 12 residues. The CDR3 bases are TGTGCCAGCTCACCAAGTCGCCAGGAGCAGTACTTC. It codes for CASSPSRQEQYF. Looking up the rest from reference TRBV18 and TRBJ2-7 gives the full variable domain: NAGVMQNPRHLVRRRGQEARLRCSPMKGHSHVYWYRQLPEEGLKFMVYLQKENIIDESGMPKERFSAEFPKEGPSILRIQQVVRGDSAAYFCASSPSRQEQYFGPGTRLTVT.

The rearrangement uses TRBV21-1 and TRBJ1-1; TRBD1, the table's D call, lacks a check against the DNA. TRBV21-1 is designated a pseudogene. CDR3 length: 13 amino acids. The CDR3 DNA sequence: TGTGCCAGCAGCAAAAGGCAGGGTACTGAAGCTTTCTTT. It translates to CASSKRQGTEAFF.

This clone has a single count. The rearrangement joins TRBV9 to TRBJ1-4, with 9 bases matching TRBD1. The CDR3 length is 15 residues. CDR1 SGDLS and CDR2 YYNGEE come from the germline V gene. Trimming cost V 3 bases and J 8 bases; bases outside gene matches: 8. The CDR3 DNA sequence: TGTGCCAGCAGCGAGACCGGACAGGGGAGAGAAAAACTGTTTTTT. Translation gives CASSETGQGREKLFF. Filled out from reference TRBV9 and TRBJ1-4, the complete variable domain reads DSGVTQTPKHLITATGQRVTLRCSPRSGDLSVYWYQQSLDQGLQFLIQYYNGEERAKGNILERFSAQQFPDLHSELNLSSLELGDSALYFCASSETGQGREKLFFGSGTQLSVL.

The V call is TRBV2, the J call TRBJ2-7, with 10 bases aligning to TRBD1. Germline trimming cut 7 bases from V and 0 bases from J; bases unmatched to any gene: 6. Germline V CDR1 and CDR2: SNHLY, FYNNEI. The CDR3 is 15 amino acids. The CDR3 DNA reads TGTGCCAGCAAGTGGGGACAGGGGACCTCCTACGAGCAGTACTTC. Translating it yields CASKWGQGTSYEQYF.

CDR3 coding DNA: TGTGCCAGCAGCTTAAGCGCGGGGATGGGCTACACCTTC. As protein: CASSLSAGMGYTF. The V call is TRBV7-3, the J call TRBJ1-2; unclear D gene. V was clipped by 1 base and J by 8 bases, with 11 bases between them. This CDR3 spans 13 amino acids. Germline V lookup: CDR1 SGHTA, CDR2 FQGTGA.

The chain uses TRBV4-1 and TRBJ2-3; TRBD1 aligns across 10 bases. V lost 3 bases, J lost 1 base, and 4 bases stayed unmatched. This CDR3 contains 16 residues. Germline CDR1 is MGHRA and CDR2 is YSYEKL. Here the CDR3 reads CASSQHGTGGTDTQYF. CDR3 DNA: TGCGCCAGCAGCCAGCACGGGACAGGGGGCACAGATACGCAGTATTTT.